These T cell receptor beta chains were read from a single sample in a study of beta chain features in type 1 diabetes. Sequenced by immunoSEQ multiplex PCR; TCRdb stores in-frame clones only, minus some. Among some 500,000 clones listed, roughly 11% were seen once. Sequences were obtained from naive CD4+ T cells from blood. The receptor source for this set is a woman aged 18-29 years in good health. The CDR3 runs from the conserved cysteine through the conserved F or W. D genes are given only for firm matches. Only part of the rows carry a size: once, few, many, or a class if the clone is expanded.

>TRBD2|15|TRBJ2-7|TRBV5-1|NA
TGCGCCAGCAGCTTAACATTAGCGGGAGAGAACGAGCAGTACTTC
CASSLTLAGENEQYF
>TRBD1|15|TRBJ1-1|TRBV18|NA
TGTGCCAGCTCAGCAACGACAGGGGTGAACACTGAAGCTTTCTTT
CASSATTGVNTEAFF
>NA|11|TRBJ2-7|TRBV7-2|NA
TGTGCCAGCAGCTTAGAGACAGTCAAGATCTTC
CASSLETVKIF
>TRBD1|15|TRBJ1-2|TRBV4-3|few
TGCGCCAGCAGCCAAGACCCGCAGGGGGACTATGGCTACACCTTC
CASSQDPQGDYGYTF
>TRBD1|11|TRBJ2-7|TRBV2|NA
TGTGCCATCGGGACAGCCTACGAGCAGTACTTC
CAIGTAYEQYF
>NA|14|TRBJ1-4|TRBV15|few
TGTGCCACCAGCAGGGGACGGACCTATGAAAAACTGTTTTTT
CATSRGRTYEKLFF
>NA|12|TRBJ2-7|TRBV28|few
TGTGCCAGCAGTTTAACACAGGTCGAGCAGTACTTC
CASSLTQVEQYF
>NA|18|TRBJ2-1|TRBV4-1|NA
TGCGCCAGCAGCCGCGTTGCGGTGGTAACGGGAGATCACAATGAGCAGTTCTTC
CASSRVAVVTGDHNEQFF
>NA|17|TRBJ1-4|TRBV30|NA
TGTGCCTGGAGTAAAGGAGACAGAGGAGTAACTAATGAAAAACTGTTTTTT
CAWSKGDRGVTNEKLFF
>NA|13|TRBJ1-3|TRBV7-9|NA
TGTGCCAGCAGCTTTTTCTCGCGGGACACCATATATTTT
CASSFFSRDTIYF
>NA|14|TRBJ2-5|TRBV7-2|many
TGTGCCAGCAGCTTAGAACAGGGACAAGAGACCCAGTACTTC
CASSLEQGQETQYF
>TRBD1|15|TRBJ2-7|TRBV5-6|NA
TGTGCCAGCAGCTACCTCGGGACAGGGGGCTACGAGCAGTACTTC
CASSYLGTGGYEQYF
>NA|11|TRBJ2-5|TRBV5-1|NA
TGCGCCAGCAGCTTGGTTGAGACCCAGTACTTC
CASSLVETQYF
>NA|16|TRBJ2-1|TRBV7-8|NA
TGTGCCAGCAGTTTCTTACCTCGGGGTAGCTACAATGAGCAGTTCTTC
CASSFLPRGSYNEQFF
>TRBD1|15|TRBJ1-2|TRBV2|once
TGTGCCAGCAGCCGACAGGGAGGTGGCCCCGGTGGCTACACCTTC
CASSRQGGGPGGYTF
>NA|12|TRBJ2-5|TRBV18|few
TGTGCCAGCTCACCGGTGGGGGAGACCCAGTACTTC
CASSPVGETQYF
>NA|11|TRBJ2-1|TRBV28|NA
TGTGCCACCCGATCCTACAATGAGCAGTTCTTC
CATRSYNEQFF
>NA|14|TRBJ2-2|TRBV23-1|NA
TGCGCCAGCAATTATAGCGGACTCACCGGGGAGCTGTTTTTT
CASNYSGLTGELFF
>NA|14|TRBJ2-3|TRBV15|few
TGTGCCACCACCCCAGGCGGTTCCACAGATACGCAGTATTTT
CATTPGGSTDTQYF
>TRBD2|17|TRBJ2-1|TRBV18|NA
TGTGCCAGCTCACCCAAACCGCCGACTAGCGGCACGCATGAGCAGTTCTTC
CASSPKPPTSGTHEQFF
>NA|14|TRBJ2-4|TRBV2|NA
TGTGCCAGCAATGGGGGACTAGCCAAAAACATTCAGTACTTC
CASNGGLAKNIQYF
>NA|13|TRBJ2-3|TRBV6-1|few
TGTGCCAGCTCCAATATTCTCACAGATACGCAGTATTTT
CASSNILTDTQYF
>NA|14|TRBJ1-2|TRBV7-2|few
TGTGCCAGCAGATTAGAGAGAGGTCCCTATGGCTACACCTTC
CASRLERGPYGYTF
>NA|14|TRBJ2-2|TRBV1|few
TGCACCACCCTAGCGGGGGACCCCACCGGGGAGCTGTTTTTT
CTTLAGDPTGELFF
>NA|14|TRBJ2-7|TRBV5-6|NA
TGTGCCAGCAGCTTGGTTAAGTCATGGTACGAGCAGTACTTC
CASSLVKSWYEQYF
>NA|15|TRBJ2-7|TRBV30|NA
TGTGCCTGGAGCTTTGGGGAGCCCGACTACGGCGAGCAGTACTTC
CAWSFGEPDYGEQYF
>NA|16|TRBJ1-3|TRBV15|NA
TGTGCCACCAGCAGAGATGTGGGATCAGCTGGAAACACCATATATTTT
CATSRDVGSAGNTIYF
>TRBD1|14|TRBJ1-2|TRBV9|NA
TGTGCCAGCAGCGAGGGGACAGGCTTCGATGGCTACACCTTC
CASSEGTGFDGYTF
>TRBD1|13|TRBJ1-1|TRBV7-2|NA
TGTGCCAGCAGCTCTCAGGGGGCCACTGAAGCTTTCTTT
CASSSQGATEAFF
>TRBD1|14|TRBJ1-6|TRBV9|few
TGTGCCAGCAGCCCGCGGACAGGGAATTCACCCCTCCACTTT
CASSPRTGNSPLHF
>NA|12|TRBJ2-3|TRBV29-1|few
TGCAGCGTTGATCTATACACAGATACGCAGTATTTT
CSVDLYTDTQYF
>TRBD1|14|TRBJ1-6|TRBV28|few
TGTGCCACCCGACCGGGACAGTGGAATTCACCCCTCCACTTT
CATRPGQWNSPLHF
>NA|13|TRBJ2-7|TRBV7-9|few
TGTGCCAGCAGCTTAGATCCAGGCTACGAGCAGTACTTC
CASSLDPGYEQYF